Below, one TCR beta chain is given with its context. Cohort 3 recovered donors had two negative PCRs, clearance, or symptom resolution. The data stem from a study of blood T cell repertoires in COVID-19. On the study more broadly: Researchers got acute and convalescent COVID-19 samples from the United States, Italy and Spain. Sources were T cells, B-cell-depleted T cells, or PBMCs; the material itself was cDNA or gDNA.

This CDR3 is built from 15 residues. Germline V gene data show CDR1 as SEHNR and CDR2 as FQNEAQ (reference sequence). Trimming took 4 bases from V and 2 from J, leaving 14 bases between them. The authors' processing: It was from reference gene primer amplification that nucleated cell counts were estimated. The method was immunoSEQ multiplex PCR; TCRdb's version includes in-frame clones alone and lacks a portion of them. Clonal size and the V and J genes are those of that table, whereas D and trimming came from the DNA. The repertoire holds roughly 500,000 clones, with 88% as singletons. Specimen: PBMCs or T cells enriched from blood (not recorded which). The chain has TRBV7-9 and TRBJ2-5; maybe TRBD1 (6 bases). This receptor was obtained from a woman aged 35 to 49 who had recovered from COVID-19. The CDR3: CASSSGQLSQETQYF. CDR3 DNA sequence: TGTGCCAGCAGCTCCGGACAGCTTAGTCAAGAGACCCAGTACTTC.